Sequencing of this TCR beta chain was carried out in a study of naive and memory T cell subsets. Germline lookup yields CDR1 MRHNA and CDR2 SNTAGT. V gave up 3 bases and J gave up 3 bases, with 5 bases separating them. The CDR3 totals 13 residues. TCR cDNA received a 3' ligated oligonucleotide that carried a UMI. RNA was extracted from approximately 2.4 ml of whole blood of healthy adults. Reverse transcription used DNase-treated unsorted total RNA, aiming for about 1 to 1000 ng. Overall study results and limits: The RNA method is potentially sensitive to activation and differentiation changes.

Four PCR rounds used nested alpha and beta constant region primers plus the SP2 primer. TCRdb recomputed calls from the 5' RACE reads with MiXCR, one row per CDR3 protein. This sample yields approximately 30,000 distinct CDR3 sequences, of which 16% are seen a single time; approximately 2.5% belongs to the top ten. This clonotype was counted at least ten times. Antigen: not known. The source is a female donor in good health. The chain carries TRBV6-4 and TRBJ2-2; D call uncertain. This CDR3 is CASSDDDTGELFF. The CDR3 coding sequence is TGTGCCAGCAGTGATGACGACACCGGGGAGCTGTTTTTT.